This entry concerns a single T cell receptor (beta chain). Per the authors' pipeline: Amplifying reference gene primers gave estimates of nucleated cell counts. Data came from immunoSEQ multiplex PCR; TCRdb stores just in-frame clones and leaves some out. That table gives V, J and clone size, and the DNA gave D and trimming. The sample holds about 58,000 clones; roughly nine tenths are singletons and the top ten take about 8%. The data stem from a study of blood T cell repertoires in COVID-19. Across the study: Donors in the United States, Italy and Spain gave samples during acute or convalescent COVID-19. T cells, B-cell-depleted T cells, or PBMCs supplied cDNA or gDNA.

Looked up from germline, CDR1 is SGHTA and CDR2 is FQGNSA. Germline trimming cut 1 base from V and 6 bases from J; bases unmatched to any gene: 3. The CDR3 contains 15 residues. The specimen sequenced was peripheral blood. This chain links TRBV7-2 with TRBJ2-3, with 11 bases lining up with TRBD2. The sequence was obtained from a woman in her 70s with active COVID-19. The CDR3 protein is CASSLVSGRADTQYF. The CDR3 DNA reads as TGTGCCAGCAGCTTAGTTAGCGGGAGGGCGGATACGCAGTATTTT.